A selection of T cell receptor beta chains follows, all from one sample in a study of Tregs in tolerant kidney transplant recipients. Libraries were prepared by immunoSEQ multiplex PCR; TCRdb keeps only in-frame clonotypes and omits some of them. Among 95,000 to 120,000 clones listed, around 87% were seen once. Sample: CD4+ T cells from blood, taken before the transplant. Receptors originate from a human donor who received a combined kidney and bone marrow transplant. Each CDR3 is given with its conserved first and last residue. Each record gives: J gene, clone size, V gene, D gene, CDR3 DNA, CDR3 protein. D genes are given only for firm matches. Clone size, where shown, is once, few, many, or a class for clones that have expanded.

TRBJ2-2 | NA | TRBV7-9 | TRBD1 | TGTGCCAGCAGCCGGGACAGCACCGGGGAGCTGTTTTTT | CASSRDSTGELFF
TRBJ2-4 | NA | TRBV23-1 | TRBD1 | TGCGCCAGCCCGGAACTCCCGGGACAGGGAGAAGAAAACATTCAGTACTTC | CASPELPGQGEENIQYF
TRBJ2-3 | NA | TRBV19 | TRBD2 | TGTGCCAGTAGTACCAGGGGGTGGACTAGCGGGCCGGCAGATACGCAGTATTTT | CASSTRGWTSGPADTQYF
TRBJ2-3 | NA | TRBV15 | NA | TGTGCCACCAGCAGAGTTTTGGCTAGCAACACAGATACGCAGTATTTT | CATSRVLASNTDTQYF
TRBJ2-2 | once | TRBV5-1 | TRBD1 | TGCGCCAGCAGGGGAAGGGGACAGTCGAACACCGGGGAGCTGTTTTTT | CASRGRGQSNTGELFF
TRBJ2-1 | NA | TRBV4-3 | NA | TGCGCCAGCAGCCAAACGCCAGGACTATCTTATGAGCAGTTCTTC | CASSQTPGLSYEQFF
TRBJ2-3 | NA | TRBV30 | NA | TGTGCCTGGATTCCCGGGACTGGCACAGATACGCAGTATTTT | CAWIPGTGTDTQYF
TRBJ2-7 | NA | TRBV11-3 | NA | TGTGCCAGCAGCTTGGGGCAGGGGAGTGGGGAGCAGTACTTC | CASSLGQGSGEQYF
TRBJ2-3 | NA | TRBV11-2 | TRBD2 | TGTGCCAGCAGCTTAAAATGGACTAGCGGGAGCACAGATACGCAGTATTTT | CASSLKWTSGSTDTQYF
TRBJ2-5 | NA | TRBV7-2 | NA | TGTGCCAGCAGCTTATTGGTCGGGACCCAGTACTTC | CASSLLVGTQYF
TRBJ2-3 | NA | TRBV28 | TRBD1 | TGTGCCAGCAGCCCATCCGGGACAGGTCCAAATACGCAGTATTTT | CASSPSGTGPNTQYF
TRBJ2-2 | NA | TRBV10-3 | TRBD1 | TGTGCCATCAGTAGCCCCCGGGACAGGGGGGAATCGAACACCGGGGAGCTGTTTTTT | CAISSPRDRGESNTGELFF
TRBJ1-2 | once | TRBV15 | NA | TGTGCCACCAGCAGAGATATAACAGCGGATGGCTACACCTTC | CATSRDITADGYTF
TRBJ2-7 | NA | TRBV7-8 | NA | TGTGCCAGCAGCTTAGTGGGCCCCTACGAGCAGTACTTC | CASSLVGPYEQYF
TRBJ2-3 | once | TRBV7-9 | TRBD1 | TGTGCCAGCAGCCCTTTATGGACAGGGGTAACAGATACGCAGTATTTT | CASSPLWTGVTDTQYF